The rows below give T cell receptor beta chains drawn from one sample of a study of T cell repertoires in cytomegalovirus infection. TCRdb redid the calling of the reads with MiXCR, one entry per CDR3 protein. Counted here are roughly 860,000 distinct CDR3 sequences, around a third occurring once; the ten biggest clones make up about an eighth. Antigens for these TCRs are unknown. The sample was cultured CD8+ T cells from PBMCs, taken from culture after CMV antigen stimulation. These receptors were taken from a human donor in good health (CMV status not recorded). Some clones in this sample may be carry-over from other donors' samples. Each CDR3 is given with its conserved first and last residue. The order of the fields is clone size, V gene, D gene, J gene, CDR3 DNA, CDR3 protein. D genes are given only for firm matches. Clone size is not always given. Where it is, it says once, few, many or a class for expanded clones.

clone_size: -; v_call: TRBV7-9; d_call: TRBD1; j_call: TRBJ1-2; cdr3_nt: TGTGCCAGCAGCTTAGCGGGTGACAGGGGGGACTATGGCTACACCTTC; cdr3_aa: CASSLAGDRGDYGYTF
clone_size: -; v_call: TRBV5-5; d_call: -; j_call: TRBJ2-2; cdr3_nt: TGTGCCAGCAGCTTCAACGGGGGGCTCACCGGGGAGCTGTTTTTT; cdr3_aa: CASSFNGGLTGELFF
clone_size: many; v_call: TRBV4-2; d_call: TRBD2; j_call: TRBJ2-3; cdr3_nt: TGTGCCAGCAGCCAAGATCGGGGCGGGGGGGCAGATACGCAGTATTTT; cdr3_aa: CASSQDRGGGADTQYF
clone_size: many; v_call: TRBV6-1; d_call: -; j_call: TRBJ2-5; cdr3_nt: TGTGCCAGCAGAGTAGACGTGGAACAAGAGACCCAGTACTTC; cdr3_aa: CASRVDVEQETQYF
clone_size: few; v_call: TRBV27; d_call: -; j_call: TRBJ1-6; cdr3_nt: TGTGCCAGCAGTTTAACGGGACGAAATTCACCCCTCCACTTT; cdr3_aa: CASSLTGRNSPLHF
clone_size: few; v_call: TRBV7-9; d_call: -; j_call: TRBJ2-3; cdr3_nt: TGTGCCAGCAGTCCCGGAGGGCGGGGCATCGAGGGCACAGATACGCAGTATTTT; cdr3_aa: CASSPGGRGIEGTDTQYF
clone_size: few; v_call: TRBV20-1; d_call: -; j_call: TRBJ2-3; cdr3_nt: TGCAGTGCTAGAGATAGGGACCTCCTCACTCCTACAGATACGCAGTATTTT; cdr3_aa: CSARDRDLLTPTDTQYF
clone_size: -; v_call: TRBV27; d_call: -; j_call: TRBJ1-1; cdr3_nt: TGTGCCAGCAGTTTATGGGGACAAGCGAACACTGAAGCTTTCTTT; cdr3_aa: CASSLWGQANTEAFF
clone_size: many; v_call: TRBV7-2; d_call: -; j_call: TRBJ2-1; cdr3_nt: TGTGCCAGCAGCGCGACTACCCAAGAGGAGTTCTTC; cdr3_aa: CASSATTQEEFF
clone_size: -; v_call: TRBV7-9; d_call: TRBD1; j_call: TRBJ1-2; cdr3_nt: TGTGCCAGCAGCTTAATTCTTGGGGACAGGGGCTATGGCTACACCTTC; cdr3_aa: CASSLILGDRGYGYTF
clone_size: -; v_call: TRBV2; d_call: TRBD1; j_call: TRBJ1-2; cdr3_nt: TGTGCCACCCGACAGGGGAACTATGGCTACACCTTC; cdr3_aa: CATRQGNYGYTF
clone_size: -; v_call: TRBV23-1; d_call: TRBD2; j_call: TRBJ2-1; cdr3_nt: TGCGCCAGCAGTCAATCCAGTCCGAGGCTAGCGGGGGGGCCAGAAGATGAGCAGTTCTTC; cdr3_aa: CASSQSSPRLAGGPEDEQFF
clone_size: few; v_call: TRBV4-2; d_call: TRBD1; j_call: TRBJ2-6; cdr3_nt: TGTGCCAGCAGCCTAACTGGGACAGGGAGAGCTGGGGCCAACGTCCTGACTTTC; cdr3_aa: CASSLTGTGRAGANVLTF
clone_size: -; v_call: TRBV5-6; d_call: TRBD1; j_call: TRBJ1-6; cdr3_nt: TGTGCCAGCAGCGTCCGGGACAGGGCCTATAATTCACCCCTCCACTTT; cdr3_aa: CASSVRDRAYNSPLHF
clone_size: -; v_call: TRBV7-4; d_call: TRBD1; j_call: TRBJ1-2; cdr3_nt: TGTGCCAGCAGCTCCCGGGACAGGGTCGACTATGGCTACACCTTC; cdr3_aa: CASSSRDRVDYGYTF
clone_size: few; v_call: TRBV7-6; d_call: TRBD2; j_call: TRBJ2-1; cdr3_nt: TGTGCCAGCAGCTTAAGAGCGGGGGGGCCGGATGAGCAGTTCTTC; cdr3_aa: CASSLRAGGPDEQFF
clone_size: many; v_call: TRBV7-6; d_call: -; j_call: TRBJ2-1; cdr3_nt: TGTGCCAGCAGCCGGGGAGGGGGTAGCTCCTACAATGAGCAGTTCTTC; cdr3_aa: CASSRGGGSSYNEQFF
clone_size: few; v_call: TRBV2; d_call: -; j_call: TRBJ1-1; cdr3_nt: TGTGCCAGCAGTGAAGTTCGGGAAGCTTTCTTT; cdr3_aa: CASSEVREAFF
clone_size: -; v_call: TRBV6-6; d_call: -; j_call: TRBJ1-1; cdr3_nt: TGTGCCAGCAGTTACCCAACGGTGGGGGTAGGAGGGACTGAAGCTTTCTTT; cdr3_aa: CASSYPTVGVGGTEAFF
clone_size: -; v_call: TRBV14; d_call: -; j_call: TRBJ1-4; cdr3_nt: TGTGCCAGCAGCCCTGAAGACAGGACCTTAAGTGAAAAACTGTTTTTT; cdr3_aa: CASSPEDRTLSEKLFF
clone_size: -; v_call: TRBV29-1; d_call: -; j_call: TRBJ1-2; cdr3_nt: TGCAGCGTTCATGATGTGCGGTGGGGGGACTATGGCTACACCTTC; cdr3_aa: CSVHDVRWGDYGYTF
clone_size: few; v_call: TRBV10-3; d_call: -; j_call: TRBJ2-1; cdr3_nt: TGTGCCATCAGCTTCTTCCCCGGGACGGACAATGAGCAGTTCTTC; cdr3_aa: CAISFFPGTDNEQFF
clone_size: many; v_call: TRBV7-6; d_call: TRBD1; j_call: TRBJ2-7; cdr3_nt: TGTGCCAGCAGCGCGGGACAGGGGAACTACGAGCAGTACTTC; cdr3_aa: CASSAGQGNYEQYF
clone_size: -; v_call: TRBV3-1; d_call: TRBD1; j_call: TRBJ2-5; cdr3_nt: TGTGCCAGCAGCTCCGCGTTCGGGACAGGTCCTTACTCATTACAAGAGACCCAGTACTTC; cdr3_aa: CASSSAFGTGPYSLQETQYF
clone_size: few; v_call: TRBV28; d_call: TRBD1; j_call: TRBJ1-1; cdr3_nt: TGTGCCAGCAGTTTAGGGCTGGGCAGGGGGCTCACTGAAGCTTTCTTT; cdr3_aa: CASSLGLGRGLTEAFF
clone_size: -; v_call: TRBV6-5; d_call: TRBD2; j_call: TRBJ2-2; cdr3_nt: TGTGCCAGCAGTTACTCGGCGGGGGGGCCGGACACCGGGGAGCTGTTTTTT; cdr3_aa: CASSYSAGGPDTGELFF
clone_size: many; v_call: TRBV7-2; d_call: TRBD2; j_call: TRBJ2-5; cdr3_nt: TGTGCCAGCAGCTCAAGTAGCGGGGGGCCGGAGACCCAGTACTTC; cdr3_aa: CASSSSSGGPETQYF
clone_size: -; v_call: TRBV5-1; d_call: -; j_call: TRBJ1-1; cdr3_nt: TGCGCCAGCAGCTTGACAGGCCAGGCGCTCACTGAAGCTTTCTTT; cdr3_aa: CASSLTGQALTEAFF
clone_size: -; v_call: TRBV7-9; d_call: TRBD2; j_call: TRBJ2-1; cdr3_nt: TGTGGCGGACTAGCGGGGGTTTACAATGAGCAGTTCTTC; cdr3_aa: CGGLAGVYNEQFF
clone_size: many; v_call: TRBV4-1; d_call: -; j_call: TRBJ2-3; cdr3_nt: TGCGCCAGCAGCCAAGGATACAGCAGCACAGATACGCAGTATTTT; cdr3_aa: CASSQGYSSTDTQYF
clone_size: -; v_call: TRBV7-9; d_call: TRBD1; j_call: TRBJ1-2; cdr3_nt: TGTGCCAGCAGCTCTCCGACAGGGGTAGGGGGCTACACCTTC; cdr3_aa: CASSSPTGVGGYTF
clone_size: -; v_call: TRBV12-3/TRBV12-4; d_call: -; j_call: TRBJ1-1; cdr3_nt: TGTGCCAGCAACGAATACATCATGAACACTGAAGCTTTCTTT; cdr3_aa: CASNEYIMNTEAFF
clone_size: -; v_call: TRBV6-6; d_call: -; j_call: TRBJ2-3; cdr3_nt: TGTGCCAGCAGTTACCTGTCACCGGGTCGTGAGGATACGCAGTATTTT; cdr3_aa: CASSYLSPGREDTQYF
clone_size: -; v_call: TRBV6-5; d_call: TRBD2; j_call: TRBJ2-1; cdr3_nt: TGTGCCAGCAGTTGGGAGGTAGCGGGGGGGCCGGACAATGAGCAGTTCTTC; cdr3_aa: CASSWEVAGGPDNEQFF
clone_size: -; v_call: TRBV7-9; d_call: -; j_call: TRBJ1-5; cdr3_nt: TGTGCCAGCAGCTCCGGGGGAAGTAAAAGGGAGCCCCAGCATTTT; cdr3_aa: CASSSGGSKREPQHF
clone_size: -; v_call: TRBV6-5; d_call: -; j_call: TRBJ1-1; cdr3_nt: TGTGCCAGCAGATTTGGCCCGGGGGATAGCGCTGAAGCTTTCTTT; cdr3_aa: CASRFGPGDSAEAFF
clone_size: many; v_call: TRBV7-9; d_call: -; j_call: TRBJ2-1; cdr3_nt: TGTGCCAGCAACCTTCCTGATAGCTCCTACAATGAGCAGTTCTTC; cdr3_aa: CASNLPDSSYNEQFF
clone_size: -; v_call: TRBV19; d_call: -; j_call: TRBJ1-3; cdr3_nt: TGTGCCAGTAGTATCAGCGGGGGCTCTGGAAACACCATATATTTT; cdr3_aa: CASSISGGSGNTIYF
clone_size: -; v_call: TRBV11-2; d_call: -; j_call: TRBJ2-2; cdr3_nt: TGTGCCAGCAGGAGTAGGACGGCGAACACCGGGGAGCTGTTTTTT; cdr3_aa: CASRSRTANTGELFF
clone_size: -; v_call: TRBV2; d_call: TRBD2; j_call: TRBJ2-3; cdr3_nt: TGTGCCAGCAGACTGACTAGCGGGGGATACACAGATACGCAGTATTTT; cdr3_aa: CASRLTSGGYTDTQYF
clone_size: many; v_call: TRBV7-2; d_call: -; j_call: TRBJ1-2; cdr3_nt: TGTGCCAGCAGCTTAAGTTACGCAGAGCGCGATAACTATGGCTACACCTTC; cdr3_aa: CASSLSYAERDNYGYTF
clone_size: -; v_call: TRBV19; d_call: -; j_call: TRBJ2-7; cdr3_nt: TGTGCCAGTAGTATCGGGGTCAGGTCCTCCCGCGAGCAGTACTTC; cdr3_aa: CASSIGVRSSREQYF
clone_size: few; v_call: TRBV6-5; d_call: -; j_call: TRBJ2-7; cdr3_nt: TGTGCCAGCAGACTCCTCGGACAAGCCTACGAGCAGTACTTC; cdr3_aa: CASRLLGQAYEQYF
clone_size: -; v_call: TRBV9; d_call: TRBD1; j_call: TRBJ2-1; cdr3_nt: TGTGCCAACAGTTCGGGGAGGACAGGGCGGACCCGGGAGCAGTTCTTC; cdr3_aa: CANSSGRTGRTREQFF
clone_size: few; v_call: TRBV4-1; d_call: -; j_call: TRBJ2-6; cdr3_nt: TGCGCCAGCAGCCAAGACAGCTACTCTGGGGCCAACGTCCTGACTTTC; cdr3_aa: CASSQDSYSGANVLTF
clone_size: few; v_call: TRBV20-1; d_call: TRBD1; j_call: TRBJ2-7; cdr3_nt: TGCAGTGCTAGAGATTTTCCGGGACAGGGTCCCTACGAGCAGTACTTC; cdr3_aa: CSARDFPGQGPYEQYF
clone_size: -; v_call: TRBV6-1; d_call: TRBD1; j_call: TRBJ2-3; cdr3_nt: TGTGCCAGCAGTAACTTGTACGGACAGGGAAACACAGATACGCAGTATTTT; cdr3_aa: CASSNLYGQGNTDTQYF
clone_size: many; v_call: TRBV7-2; d_call: TRBD2; j_call: TRBJ2-2; cdr3_nt: TGTGCCGGAATGCGGGGGGGCCCAGCCGGGGAGCTGTTTTTT; cdr3_aa: CAGMRGGPAGELFF